This record concerns one T cell receptor (beta chain) sequence. Sequencing was performed with immunoSEQ multiplex PCR; in TCRdb, only in-frame clones are kept and a portion is missing. The sample holds 70,000 to 75,000 clones, about 90% seen once. The CDR3 loop spans 17 amino acids. CDR1 is MNHEY and CDR2 is SMNVEV in the germline V gene (reference sequence). Trimming removed 8 bases from V and 3 bases from J, with 20 bases in between. This sample is part of a study of control samples from healthy donors and cancer patients. The genes are TRBV27 and TRBJ2-6, with D possibly being TRBD2 (7 bases). Sequencing used blood. This TCR was sampled from a woman between 50 and 59 years old in good health. This CDR3 reads CASSPRGGRFGANVLTF. The DNA of the CDR3 is TGTGCCAGCTCCCCTAGGGGGGGGAGGTTTGGGGCCAACGTCCTGACTTTC. The full variable domain, with the rest looked up from reference TRBV27 and TRBJ2-6, is EAQVTQNPRYLITVTGKKLTVTCSQNMNHEYMSWYRQDPGLGLRQIYYSMNVEVTDKGDVPEGYKVSRKEKRNFPLILESPSPNQTSLYFCASSPRGGRFGANVLTFGAGSRLTVL.